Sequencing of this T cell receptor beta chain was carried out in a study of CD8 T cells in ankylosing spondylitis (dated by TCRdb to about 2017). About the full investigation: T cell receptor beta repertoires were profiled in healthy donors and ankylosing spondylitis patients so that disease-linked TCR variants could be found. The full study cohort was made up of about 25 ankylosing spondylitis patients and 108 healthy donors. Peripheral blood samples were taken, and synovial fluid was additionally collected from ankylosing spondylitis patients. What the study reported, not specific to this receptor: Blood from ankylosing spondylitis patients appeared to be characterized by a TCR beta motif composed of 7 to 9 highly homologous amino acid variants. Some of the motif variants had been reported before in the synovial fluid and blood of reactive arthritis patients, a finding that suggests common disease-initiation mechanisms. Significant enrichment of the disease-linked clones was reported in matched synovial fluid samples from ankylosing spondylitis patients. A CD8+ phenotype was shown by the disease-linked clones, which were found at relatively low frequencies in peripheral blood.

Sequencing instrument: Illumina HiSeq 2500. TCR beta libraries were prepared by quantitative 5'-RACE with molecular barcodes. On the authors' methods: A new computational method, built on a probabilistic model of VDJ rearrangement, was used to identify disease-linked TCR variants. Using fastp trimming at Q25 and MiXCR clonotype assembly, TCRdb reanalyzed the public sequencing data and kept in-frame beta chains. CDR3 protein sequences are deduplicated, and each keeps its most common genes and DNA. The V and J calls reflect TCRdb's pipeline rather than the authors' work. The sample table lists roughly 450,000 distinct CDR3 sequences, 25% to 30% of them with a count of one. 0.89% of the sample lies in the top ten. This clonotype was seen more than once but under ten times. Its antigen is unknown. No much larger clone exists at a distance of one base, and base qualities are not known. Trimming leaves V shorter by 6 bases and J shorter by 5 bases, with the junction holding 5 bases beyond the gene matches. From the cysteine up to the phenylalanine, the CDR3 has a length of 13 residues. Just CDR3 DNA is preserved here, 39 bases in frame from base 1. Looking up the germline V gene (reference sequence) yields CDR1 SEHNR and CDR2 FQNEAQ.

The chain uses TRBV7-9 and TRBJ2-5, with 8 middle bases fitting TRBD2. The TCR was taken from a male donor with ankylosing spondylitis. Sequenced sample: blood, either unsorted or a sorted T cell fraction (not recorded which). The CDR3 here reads CASRNGGGETQYF. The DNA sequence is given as TGTGCCAGCAGAAACGGGGGGGGCGAGACCCAGTACTTC. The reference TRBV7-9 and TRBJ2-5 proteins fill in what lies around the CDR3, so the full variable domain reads DTGVSQNPRHKITKRGQNVTFRCDPISEHNRLYWYRQTLGQGPEFLTYFQNEAQLEKSRLLSDRFSAERPKGSFSTLEIQRTEQGDSAMYLCASRNGGGETQYFGPGTRLLVL.